The next 23 T cell receptor beta chains were all read from a single sample in a study of PD-1 blockade in classical Hodgkin lymphoma. Profiling relied on immunoSEQ multiplex PCR, and the TCRdb table lists in-frame clones only, not all of them. The sample lists about 29,000 clones; 85% were seen once. Exposure to brentuximab vedotin varied, and each patient had relapsed following autologous stem cell transplantation. CD4+ T cells were purified from thawed PBMCs by magnetic negative selection. The source was CD4+ T cells from blood, collected at baseline. These receptors were taken from a human donor with classical Hodgkin lymphoma.

For the CDR3, the DNA is TGTGCCAGCAGTGAAAGGCTACACGGAGGGGCCAACGTCCTGACTTTC. Translating gives CASSERLHGGANVLTF. The chain employs TRBV2 and TRBJ2-6; unclear D gene. Germline lookup yields CDR1 SNHLY and CDR2 FYNNEI. Trimming removed 2 bases from V and 4 bases from J, with 12 bases in between. The CDR3 is 16 residues long.

V usage is TRBV25-1 and J usage is TRBJ1-1; perhaps TRBD1 as D (6 bases). The V gene's germline CDR1 is MGHDK and CDR2 SYGVNS. The V end lost 4 bases, the J end lost 3 bases, and 18 bases lay between the germline ends. The CDR3 is made up of 16 amino acids. The CDR3 nucleotides are TGTGCCAGCAGTGGGGTCAGGGGAAGAGGGGACACTGAAGCTTTCTTT. Amino acid sequence: CASSGVRGRGDTEAFF.

The gene calls are TRBV6-5 and TRBJ2-2, with no clear D. The ends were cut back, 10 bases at V and 7 bases at J, with 10 bases in the middle. Per the germline V gene, CDR1 is MNHEY and CDR2 is SVGAGI. The CDR3 has 11 residues. DNA for the CDR3: TGTGCCACCCTGACCGGCGGGGAGCTGTTTTTT. It encodes CATLTGGELFF.

The chain employs TRBV7-8 and TRBJ2-3; D possibly matches TRBD1 or TRBD2 (5 bases each). This CDR3 comprises 16 residues. Trimming stripped 1 base from V and 4 bases from J, with 15 bases between. Germline lookup yields CDR1 SGHVS and CDR2 FQNEAQ. The CDR3 sequence is CASSLVGRGRADTQYF. CDR3 nucleotides: TGTGCCAGCAGCTTAGTGGGACGGGGAAGGGCAGATACGCAGTATTTT.

The chain has TRBV5-1 and TRBJ2-7; 8 nucleotides agree with TRBD2. The V segment lost 6 bases and the J segment 1 base; nucleotides outside the gene matches: 6. This CDR3 has 14 amino acids. Germline V gene sequence: CDR1 SGHRS, CDR2 YFSETQ. The CDR3 loop reads CASMKASGSYEQYF. The CDR3 region has the DNA TGCGCCAGCATGAAGGCTAGCGGGTCCTACGAGCAGTACTTC.

This chain joins TRBV7-9 and TRBJ2-5, with TRBD2 identical over 8 bases. Germline loops: CDR1 SEHNR, CDR2 FQNEAQ (reference sequence). The CDR3 contains 15 residues. The V gene end was trimmed by 3 bases and the J gene end by 5 bases; junction bases not matched to a gene: 8. CDR3 bases: TGTGCCAGCAGCTTCCCGGGACTAGGAGGGGAGACCCAGTACTTC. It yields the protein CASSFPGLGGETQYF.

This chain connects TRBV2 to TRBJ1-3, with unresolved D. The CDR3 loop spans 15 amino acids. CDR1 and CDR2 (germline): SNHLY, FYNNEI. The germline V and J ends were trimmed by 3 bases and 4 bases, with 13 bases remaining between them. CDR3: CASSDGGPRGNTIYF. In DNA, the CDR3 is TGTGCCAGCAGTGATGGAGGTCCTAGGGGAAACACCATATATTTT. Variable domain in full (rest from reference TRBV2 and TRBJ1-3): EPEVTQTPSHQVTQMGQEVILRCVPISNHLYFYWYRQILGQKVEFLVSFYNNEISEKSEIFDDQFSVERPDGSNFTLKIRSTKLEDSAMYFCASSDGGPRGNTIYFGEGSWLTVV.

The rearrangement links TRBV5-6 to TRBJ1-1; tentative D call: TRBD1 (6 bases). V was trimmed by 4 bases and J by 5 bases, leaving 18 bases between them. Germline V gives CDR1 SGHDT, CDR2 YYEEEE. The CDR3 sequence is 15 residues long. The CDR3 sequence: CASSVDGGGLTEAFF. In DNA form, the CDR3 reads TGTGCCAGCAGCGTCGACGGGGGCGGGCTGACTGAAGCTTTCTTT. The full variable domain, with the rest looked up from reference TRBV5-6 and TRBJ1-1, is DAGVTQSPTHLIKTRGQQVTLRCSPKSGHDTVSWYQQALGQGPQFIFQYYEEEERQRGNFPDRFSGHQFPNYSSELNVNALLLGDSALYLCASSVDGGGLTEAFFGQGTRLTVV.

The chain uses TRBV9 and TRBJ2-1; 11 bases line up with TRBD2. Germline V gives CDR1 SGDLS, CDR2 YYNGEE. J was trimmed by 4 bases and V by 5 bases; bases with no gene match: 2. The CDR3 extends over 14 amino acids. The CDR3 loop is CASRGTSGYNEQFF. In DNA, the CDR3 is TGTGCCAGCAGGGGGACTAGCGGTTACAATGAGCAGTTCTTC.

In the case of this clone: This sample includes further DNA sequences coding for the same CDR3. V is TRBV7-9 and J is TRBJ2-5, with TRBD1 matching 9 bases. Germline values: CDR1 SEHNR, CDR2 FQNEAQ (reference sequence). V shed 3 bases and J 2 bases; nucleotides not matched to a gene: 1. This CDR3 is 14 amino acids long. CDR3 DNA: TGTGCCAGCAGCTTGGACAGGGGACAAGAGACCCAGTACTTC. Protein: CASSLDRGQETQYF.

The chain is built from TRBV4-3 and TRBJ2-7; no clear D. V lost 0 bases, J lost 2 bases, and 5 bases lay in between. The CDR3 is 13 amino acids. Germline CDR1 and CDR2: LGHNA and YSLEER. This chain's CDR3 is CASSQDRAYEQYF. CDR3 DNA sequence: TGCGCCAGCAGCCAAGACCGAGCCTACGAGCAGTACTTC.

This clone was seen more than once but under ten times. CDR3 loop: CASKLTETGTEAFF. CDR3 DNA sequence: TGTGCCAGTAAATTAACGGAGACAGGCACTGAAGCTTTCTTT. The V and J genes are TRBV6-4 and TRBJ1-1; a possible D gene is TRBD1 (6 bases). This CDR3 region has 14 residues. Trimming took off 9 bases at V and 4 bases at J, with 18 bases between the two ends. CDR1 and CDR2 from the germline V gene are MRHNA and SNTAGT.

The rearrangement joins TRBV18 to TRBJ2-7; no firm D call. CDR1 and CDR2 (germline): KGHSH, LQKENI. Trimming took off 0 bases at V and 1 base at J, with 7 bases between the two ends. The CDR3 extends over 14 amino acids. The chain's CDR3 is CASSPPSSSYEQYF. CDR3 bases: TGTGCCAGCTCACCACCTTCTAGTTCCTACGAGCAGTACTTC.

This chain's CDR3 is CASSLGSGSYNEQFF. DNA for the CDR3: TGTGCCAGCTCACTGGGTAGCGGGAGCTACAATGAGCAGTTCTTC. The rearrangement links TRBV18 to TRBJ2-1; TRBD2 aligns across 9 bases. This CDR3 has 15 residues. The V segment lost 4 bases and the J segment 3 bases; nucleotides outside the gene matches: 4. From germline, CDR1 is KGHSH and CDR2 LQKENI.

The rearrangement joins TRBV2 to TRBJ1-1, with D possibly matching TRBD1 (5 bases). CDR1 and CDR2 from the germline V gene are SNHLY and FYNNEI. This CDR3 has 14 residues. Trimming cost V 10 bases and J 1 base, with 16 bases left between them. Written as DNA, the CDR3 is TGTGCCACTTCGACAGACCGAAGGAACACTGAAGCTTTCTTT. It translates to CATSTDRRNTEAFF.

This sequence joins TRBV6-5 and TRBJ1-5, with 7 nucleotides matching TRBD1. J lost 7 bases, V lost 0 bases, and 9 bases had no gene match. Per the germline V gene, CDR1 is MNHEY and CDR2 is SVGAGI. This CDR3 is 16 amino acids long. DNA for the CDR3: TGTGCCAGCAGTTACTCTTACGCAGGGGGGGACCAGCCCCAGCATTTT. Translated, it gives CASSYSYAGGDQPQHF.

The rearrangement joins TRBV6-1 to TRBJ2-2; TRBD2 matches at 8 bases. Germline CDR1 is MNHNS and CDR2 is SASEGT. The trim removed 6 bases at V and 6 bases at J, leaving 6 bases unmatched. The CDR3 length is 14 residues. This chain's CDR3 is CASRTGLVAGELFF. CDR3 nucleotides: TGTGCCAGCAGAACGGGACTAGTGGCCGGGGAGCTGTTTTTT.

The table lists this clone with a count of one. The gene calls are TRBV19 and TRBJ2-1; 9 bases match TRBD2. The CDR3 has 15 amino acids. Germline assignment: CDR1 LNHDA and CDR2 SQIVND (reference sequence). With 7 bases clipped from V and 7 bases from J, the junction kept 11 bases outside the gene matches. The CDR3 DNA is TGTGCCAGTATTACCGTAGCGGGAGATAAGAATGAGCAGTTCTTC. It is translated as CASITVAGDKNEQFF.

The rearrangement uses TRBV5-1 and TRBJ1-1; 7 nucleotides align to TRBD1. This CDR3 is 15 amino acids long. V shed 0 bases, J shed 4 bases, and the junction held 6 bases outside the gene matches. Germline-derived CDR1 and CDR2 are SGHRS and YFSETQ. The CDR3, as DNA: TGCGCCAGCAGCTTGGGACAGGGCCAAGGCACTGAAGCTTTCTTT. Protein: CASSLGQGQGTEAFF. The complete variable domain, with remaining parts taken from reference TRBV5-1 and TRBJ1-1, reads KAGVTQTPRYLIKTRGQQVTLSCSPISGHRSVSWYQQTPGQGLQFLFEYFSETQRNKGNFPGRFSGRQFSNSRSEMNVSTLELGDSALYLCASSLGQGQGTEAFFGQGTRLTVV.

The chain links TRBV2 to TRBJ2-4; D gene uncertain. Germline assignment: CDR1 SNHLY and CDR2 FYNNEI. V lost 3 bases to trimming and J lost 5 bases, with 5 bases between them. The CDR3 consists of 12 residues. The DNA for the CDR3 is TGTGCCAGCAGTGAGTTCCAAAACATTCAGTACTTC. This translates into CASSEFQNIQYF.

This clone has only a few counts. The chain has TRBV15 and TRBJ1-2; tentative D call: TRBD1 (6 bases). The CDR3 length is 13 residues. CDR1 is LNHNV, CDR2 YYDKDF, per germline (reference sequence). The ends were cut back, 3 bases at V and 3 bases at J, with 8 bases in the middle. The CDR3 sequence: CATSRGGDYGYTF. In nucleotides, the CDR3 is TGTGCCACCAGCAGGGGGGGCGACTATGGCTACACCTTC.

The chain uses TRBV10-3 and TRBJ2-5; the D gene is possibly TRBD2 (6 bases). The J call may be faulty, since TRBJ2-7 better matches the DNA end. The CDR3 is 14 residues long. From germline, CDR1 is ENHRY and CDR2 SYGVKD. This CDR3 is CAISEAGQPYEQYF. CDR3 DNA: TGTGCCATCAGTGAGGCGGGGCAGCCCTACGAGCAGTACTTC.

There are a few counts of this clone. The rearrangement joins TRBV25-1 to TRBJ1-3; 8 positions agree with TRBD1. Looked up from germline, CDR1 is MGHDK and CDR2 is SYGVNS. The V gene end was trimmed by 2 bases and the J gene end by 2 bases; junction bases not matched to a gene: 5. The CDR3 contains 16 residues. The CDR3 spells CASSEQGQAPGNTIYF. CDR3 DNA: TGTGCCAGCAGTGAACAGGGACAGGCCCCTGGAAACACCATATATTTT.